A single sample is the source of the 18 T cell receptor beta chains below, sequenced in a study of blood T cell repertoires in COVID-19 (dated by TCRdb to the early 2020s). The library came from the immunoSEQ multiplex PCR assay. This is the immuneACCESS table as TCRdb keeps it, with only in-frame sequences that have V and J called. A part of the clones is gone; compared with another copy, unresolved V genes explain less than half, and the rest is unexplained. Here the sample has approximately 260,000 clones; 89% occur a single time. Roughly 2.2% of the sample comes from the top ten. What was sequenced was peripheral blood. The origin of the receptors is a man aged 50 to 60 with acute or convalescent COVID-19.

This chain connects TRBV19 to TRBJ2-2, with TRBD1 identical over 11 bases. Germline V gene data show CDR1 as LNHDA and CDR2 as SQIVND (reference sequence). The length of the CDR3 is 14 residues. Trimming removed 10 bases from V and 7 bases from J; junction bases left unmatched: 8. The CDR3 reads CATKGQGAGGELFF. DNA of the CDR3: TGTGCCACCAAAGGACAGGGGGCCGGCGGGGAGCTGTTTTTT.

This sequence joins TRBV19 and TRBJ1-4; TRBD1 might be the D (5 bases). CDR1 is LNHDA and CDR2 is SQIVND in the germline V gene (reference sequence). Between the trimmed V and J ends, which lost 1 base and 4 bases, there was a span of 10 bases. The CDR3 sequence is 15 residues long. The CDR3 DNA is TGTGCCAGTAGTATAGGGGGCAGAGATAATGAAAAACTGTTTTTT. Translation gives CASSIGGRDNEKLFF.

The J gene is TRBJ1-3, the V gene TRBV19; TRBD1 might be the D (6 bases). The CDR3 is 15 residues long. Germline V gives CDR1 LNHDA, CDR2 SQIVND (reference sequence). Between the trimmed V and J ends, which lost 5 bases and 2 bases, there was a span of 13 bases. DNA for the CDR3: TGTGCCAGTAGTCCTGGGGGGGCTACTGGAAACACCATATATTTT. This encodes CASSPGGATGNTIYF.

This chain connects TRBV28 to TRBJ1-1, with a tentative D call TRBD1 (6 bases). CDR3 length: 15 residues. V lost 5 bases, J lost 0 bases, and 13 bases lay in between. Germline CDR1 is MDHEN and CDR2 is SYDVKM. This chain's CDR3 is CASSPRTVMNTEAFF. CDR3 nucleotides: TGTGCCAGCAGTCCCCGGACAGTAATGAACACTGAAGCTTTCTTT.

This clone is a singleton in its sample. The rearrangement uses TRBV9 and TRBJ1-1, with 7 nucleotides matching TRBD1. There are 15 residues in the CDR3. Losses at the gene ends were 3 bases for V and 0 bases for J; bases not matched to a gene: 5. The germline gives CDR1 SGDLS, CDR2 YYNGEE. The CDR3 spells CASSAQGQLNTEAFF. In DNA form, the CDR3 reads TGTGCCAGCAGCGCCCAGGGACAGCTGAACACTGAAGCTTTCTTT.

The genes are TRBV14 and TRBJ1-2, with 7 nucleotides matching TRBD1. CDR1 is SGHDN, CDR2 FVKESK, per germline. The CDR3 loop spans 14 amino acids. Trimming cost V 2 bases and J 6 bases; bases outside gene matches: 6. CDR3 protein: CASSQSAGGDGYTF. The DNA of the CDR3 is TGTGCCAGCAGCCAATCCGCAGGGGGAGATGGCTACACCTTC.

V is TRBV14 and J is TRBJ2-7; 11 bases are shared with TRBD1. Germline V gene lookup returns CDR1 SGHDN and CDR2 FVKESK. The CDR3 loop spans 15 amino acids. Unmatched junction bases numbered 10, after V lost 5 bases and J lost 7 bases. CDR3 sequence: CASSTWTGGLGEQYF. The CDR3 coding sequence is TGTGCCAGCAGCACCTGGACAGGGGGCTTAGGGGAGCAGTACTTC.

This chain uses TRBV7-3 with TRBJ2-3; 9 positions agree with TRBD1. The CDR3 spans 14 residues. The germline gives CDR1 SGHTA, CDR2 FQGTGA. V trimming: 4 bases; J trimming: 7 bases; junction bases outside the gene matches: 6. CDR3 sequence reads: CASSSGTGSHTQYF. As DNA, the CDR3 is TGTGCCAGCAGCTCCGGGACAGGGTCGCATACGCAGTATTTT.

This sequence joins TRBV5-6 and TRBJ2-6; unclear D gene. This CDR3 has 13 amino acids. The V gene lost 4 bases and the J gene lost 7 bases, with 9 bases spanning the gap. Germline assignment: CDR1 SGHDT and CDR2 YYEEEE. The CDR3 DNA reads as TGTGCCAGCAGCGTCGTAGCTGCCAACGTCCTGACTTTC. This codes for CASSVVAANVLTF.

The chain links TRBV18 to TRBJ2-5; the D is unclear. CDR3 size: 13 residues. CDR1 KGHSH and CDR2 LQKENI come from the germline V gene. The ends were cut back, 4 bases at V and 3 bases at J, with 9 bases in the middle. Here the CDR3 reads CASSLRVEETQYF. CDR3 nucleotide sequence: TGTGCCAGCTCACTACGGGTGGAAGAGACCCAGTACTTC.

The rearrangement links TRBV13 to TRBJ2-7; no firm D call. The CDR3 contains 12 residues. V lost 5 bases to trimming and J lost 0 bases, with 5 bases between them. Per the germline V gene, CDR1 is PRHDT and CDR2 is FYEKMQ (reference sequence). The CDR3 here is CASSGNSYEQYF. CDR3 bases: TGTGCCAGCAGCGGCAACTCCTACGAGCAGTACTTC. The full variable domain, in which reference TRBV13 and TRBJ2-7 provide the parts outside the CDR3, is AAGVIQSPRHLIKEKRETATLKCYPIPRHDTVYWYQQGPGQDPQFLISFYEKMQSDKGSIPDRFSAQQFSDYHSELNMSSLELGDSALYFCASSGNSYEQYFGPGTRLTVT.

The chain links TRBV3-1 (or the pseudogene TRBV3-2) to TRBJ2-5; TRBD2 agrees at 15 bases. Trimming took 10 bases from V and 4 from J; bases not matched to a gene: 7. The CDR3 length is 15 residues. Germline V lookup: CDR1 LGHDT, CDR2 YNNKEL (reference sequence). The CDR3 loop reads CATRTSGGARETQYF. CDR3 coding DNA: TGTGCCACCAGGACTAGCGGGGGGGCCCGAGAGACCCAGTACTTC.

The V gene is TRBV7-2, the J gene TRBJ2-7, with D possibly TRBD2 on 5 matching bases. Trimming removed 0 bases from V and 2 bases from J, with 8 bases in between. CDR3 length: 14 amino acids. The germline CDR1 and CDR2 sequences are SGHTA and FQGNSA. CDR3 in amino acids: CASSLAGSPYEQYF. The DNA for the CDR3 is TGTGCCAGCAGCTTAGCGGGGAGCCCCTACGAGCAGTACTTC.

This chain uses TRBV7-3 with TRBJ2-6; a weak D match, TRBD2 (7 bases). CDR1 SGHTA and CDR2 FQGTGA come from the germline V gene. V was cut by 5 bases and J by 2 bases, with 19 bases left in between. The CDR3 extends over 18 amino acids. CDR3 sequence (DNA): TGTGCCAGCAGCGGGCCGAGGGGGGGAGCGGCTGGGGCCAACGTCCTGACTTTC. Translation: CASSGPRGGAAGANVLTF. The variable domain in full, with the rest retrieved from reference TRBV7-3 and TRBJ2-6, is GAGVSQTPSNKVTEKGKYVELRCDPISGHTALYWYRQSLGQGPEFLIYFQGTGAADDSGLPNDRFFAVRPEGSVSTLKIQRTERGDSAVYLCASSGPRGGAAGANVLTFGAGSRLTVL.

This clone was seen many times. The CDR3 sequence: CASSSTAQETQYF. In nucleotides, the CDR3 is TGTGCCAGCTCATCGACAGCTCAAGAGACCCAGTACTTC. The V and J genes are TRBV18 and TRBJ2-5, with TRBD1 as a possible D gene (5 bases). The CDR3 has 13 residues. Germline V lookup: CDR1 KGHSH, CDR2 LQKENI. V was shortened by 5 bases and J by 2 bases, with 9 bases between the two germline ends. Full variable domain (outside the CDR3, taken from reference TRBV18 and TRBJ2-5): NAGVMQNPRHLVRRRGQEARLRCSPMKGHSHVYWYRQLPEEGLKFMVYLQKENIIDESGMPKERFSAEFPKEGPSILRIQQVVRGDSAAYFCASSSTAQETQYFGPGTRLLVL.

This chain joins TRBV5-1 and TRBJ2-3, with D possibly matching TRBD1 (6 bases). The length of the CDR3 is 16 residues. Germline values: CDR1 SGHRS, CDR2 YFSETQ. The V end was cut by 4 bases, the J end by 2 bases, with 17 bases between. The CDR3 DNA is TGCGCCAGCAGCCCTACGACAGGTGCCCCCACAGATACGCAGTATTTT. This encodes CASSPTTGAPTDTQYF. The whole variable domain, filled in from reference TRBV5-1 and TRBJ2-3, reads KAGVTQTPRYLIKTRGQQVTLSCSPISGHRSVSWYQQTPGQGLQFLFEYFSETQRNKGNFPGRFSGRQFSNSRSEMNVSTLELGDSALYLCASSPTTGAPTDTQYFGPGTRLTVL.

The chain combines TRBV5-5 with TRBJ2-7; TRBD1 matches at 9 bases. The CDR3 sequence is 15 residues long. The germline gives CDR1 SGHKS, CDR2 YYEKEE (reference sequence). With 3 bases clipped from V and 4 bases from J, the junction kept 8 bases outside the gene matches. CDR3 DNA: TGTGCCAGCAGCTCCCGGACAGGGGAGCAATACGAGCAGTACTTC. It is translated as CASSSRTGEQYEQYF.

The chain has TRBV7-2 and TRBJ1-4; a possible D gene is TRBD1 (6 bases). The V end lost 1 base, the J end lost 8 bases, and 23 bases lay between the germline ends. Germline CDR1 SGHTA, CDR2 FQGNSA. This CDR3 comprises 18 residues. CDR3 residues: CASSLVRDVNYRGEKLFF. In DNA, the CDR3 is TGTGCCAGCAGCTTAGTCCGGGACGTTAACTATAGGGGGGAAAAACTGTTTTTT.